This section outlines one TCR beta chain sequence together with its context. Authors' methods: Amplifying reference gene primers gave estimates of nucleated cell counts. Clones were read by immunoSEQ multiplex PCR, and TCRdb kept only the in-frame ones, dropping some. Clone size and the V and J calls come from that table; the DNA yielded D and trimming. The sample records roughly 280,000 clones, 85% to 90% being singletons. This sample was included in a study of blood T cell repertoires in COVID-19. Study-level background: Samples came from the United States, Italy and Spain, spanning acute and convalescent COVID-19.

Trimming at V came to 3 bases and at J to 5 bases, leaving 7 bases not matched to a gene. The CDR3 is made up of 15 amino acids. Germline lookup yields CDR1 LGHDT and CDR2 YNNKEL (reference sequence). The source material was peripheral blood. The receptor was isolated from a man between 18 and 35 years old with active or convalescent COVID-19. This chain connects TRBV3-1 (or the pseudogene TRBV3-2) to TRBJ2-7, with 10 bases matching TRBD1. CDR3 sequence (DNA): TGTGCCAGCAGCCATAGGGGACAGGGGAGGCACGAGCAGTACTTC. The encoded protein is CASSHRGQGRHEQYF.